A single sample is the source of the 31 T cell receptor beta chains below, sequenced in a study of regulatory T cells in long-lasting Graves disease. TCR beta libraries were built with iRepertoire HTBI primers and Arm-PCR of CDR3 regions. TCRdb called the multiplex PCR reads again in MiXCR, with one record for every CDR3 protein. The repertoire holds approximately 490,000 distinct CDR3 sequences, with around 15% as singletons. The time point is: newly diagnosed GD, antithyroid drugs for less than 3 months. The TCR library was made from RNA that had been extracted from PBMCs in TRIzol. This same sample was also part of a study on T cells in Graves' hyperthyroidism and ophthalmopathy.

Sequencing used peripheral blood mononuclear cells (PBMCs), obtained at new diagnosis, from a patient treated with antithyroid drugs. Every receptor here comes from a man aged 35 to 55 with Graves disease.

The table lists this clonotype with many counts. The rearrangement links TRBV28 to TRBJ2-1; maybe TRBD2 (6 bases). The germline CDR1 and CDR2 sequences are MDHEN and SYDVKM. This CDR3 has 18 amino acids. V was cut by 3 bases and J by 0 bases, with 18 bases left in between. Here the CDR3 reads CASSFARAGESSYNEQFF. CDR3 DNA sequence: TGTGCCAGCAGTTTCGCCCGAGCGGGTGAGAGCTCCTACAATGAGCAGTTCTTC.

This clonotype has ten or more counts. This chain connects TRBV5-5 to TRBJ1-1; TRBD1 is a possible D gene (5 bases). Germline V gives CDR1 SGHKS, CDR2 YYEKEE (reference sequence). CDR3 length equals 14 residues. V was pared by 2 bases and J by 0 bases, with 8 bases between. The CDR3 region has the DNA TGTGCCAGCAGCTTAGACAGAATGAACACTGAAGCTTTCTTT. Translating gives CASSLDRMNTEAFF. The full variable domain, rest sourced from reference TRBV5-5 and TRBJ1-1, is DAGVTQSPTHLIKTRGQQVTLRCSPISGHKSVSWYQQVLGQGPQFIFQYYEKEERGRGNFPDRFSARQFPNYSSELNVNALLLGDSALYLCASSLDRMNTEAFFGQGTRLTVV.

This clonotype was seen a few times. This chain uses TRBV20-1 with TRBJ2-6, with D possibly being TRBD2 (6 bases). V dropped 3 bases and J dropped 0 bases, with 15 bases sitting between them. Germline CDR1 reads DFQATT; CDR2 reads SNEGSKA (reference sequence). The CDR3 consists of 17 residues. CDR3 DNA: TGCAGTGCTAGGCGGGATCGTCTCCGCTCTGGGGCCAACGTCCTGACTTTC. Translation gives CSARRDRLRSGANVLTF.

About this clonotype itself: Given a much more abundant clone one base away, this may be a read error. The CDR3 sequence is CASRFLRGGEAFF. CDR3 in DNA: TGTGCCAGCAGGTTTTTGCGGGGCGGCGAAGCTTTCTTT. This chain connects TRBV12-3 or TRBV12-4 to TRBJ1-1; D possibly corresponds to TRBD1 (5 bases). The length of the CDR3 is 13 residues. Trimming pared 6 bases from V and 8 bases from J, leaving 16 bases between.

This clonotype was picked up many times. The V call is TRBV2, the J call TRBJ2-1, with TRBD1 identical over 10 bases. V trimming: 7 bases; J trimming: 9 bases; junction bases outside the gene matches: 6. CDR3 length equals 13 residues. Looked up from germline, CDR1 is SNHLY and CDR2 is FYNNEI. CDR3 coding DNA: TGTGCCAGCACCCGACAGGGGGCCGGTGAGCAGTTCTTC. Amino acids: CASTRQGAGEQFF.

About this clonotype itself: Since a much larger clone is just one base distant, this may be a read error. The CDR3: CASSESIAGESYEQYF. The CDR3 DNA is TGTGCCAGCAGTGAGTCTATAGCGGGAGAATCCTACGAGCAGTACTTC. The rearrangement links TRBV6-1 to TRBJ2-7, with TRBD2 matching over 9 bases. The germline V gene encodes CDR1 MNHNS and CDR2 SASEGT. The CDR3 extends over 16 amino acids. Trimming at V came to 3 bases and at J to 1 base, leaving 7 bases not matched to a gene.

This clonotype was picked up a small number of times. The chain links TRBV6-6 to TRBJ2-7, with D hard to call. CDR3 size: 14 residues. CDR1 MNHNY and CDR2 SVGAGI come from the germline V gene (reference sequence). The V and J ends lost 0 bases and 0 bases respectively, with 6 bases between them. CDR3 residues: CASSYSPSSYEQYF. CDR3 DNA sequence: TGTGCCAGCAGTTACTCGCCCAGCTCCTACGAGCAGTACTTC.

The CDR3 DNA follows: TGTGCCAGCAGCTTAACACGAGAAGCTTTCTTT. Translating gives CASSLTREAFF. This rearrangement joins TRBV11-2 to TRBJ1-1, with D uncertain. Trimming cost V 2 bases and J 8 bases, with 6 bases left between them. Germline CDR1 reads SGHAT; CDR2 reads FQNNGV. The CDR3 is 11 residues long.

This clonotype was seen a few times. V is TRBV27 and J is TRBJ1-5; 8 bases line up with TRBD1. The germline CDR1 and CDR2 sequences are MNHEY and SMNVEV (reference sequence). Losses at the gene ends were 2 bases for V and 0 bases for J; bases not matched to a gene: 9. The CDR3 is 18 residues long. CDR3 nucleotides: TGTGCCAGCAGTTTAGGGACAGGTGGGGTAAATAGCAATCAGCCCCAGCATTTT. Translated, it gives CASSLGTGGVNSNQPQHF.

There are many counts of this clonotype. The CDR3 loop reads CASSQGDTQYF. As DNA, the CDR3 is TGTGCCAGCAGTCAGGGGGATACGCAGTATTTT. The chain recombines TRBV3-1 with TRBJ2-3; D may be TRBD1 (6 bases). Germline CDR1 and CDR2: LGHDT and YNNKEL (reference sequence). The length of the CDR3 is 11 residues. V was clipped by 6 bases and J by 6 bases, with 7 bases between them.

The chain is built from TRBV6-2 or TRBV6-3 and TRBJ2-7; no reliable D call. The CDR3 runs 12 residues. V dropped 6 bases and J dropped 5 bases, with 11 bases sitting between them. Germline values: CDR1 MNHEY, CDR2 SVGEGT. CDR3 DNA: TGTGCCAGCAGGACCCTCAGAGACGAGCAGTACTTC. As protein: CASRTLRDEQYF.

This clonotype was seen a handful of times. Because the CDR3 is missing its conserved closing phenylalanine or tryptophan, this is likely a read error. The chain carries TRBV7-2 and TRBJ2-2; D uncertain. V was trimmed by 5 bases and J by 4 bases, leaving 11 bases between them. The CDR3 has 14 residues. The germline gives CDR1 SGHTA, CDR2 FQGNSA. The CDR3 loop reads CASSLKARTGELFL. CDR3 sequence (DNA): TGTGCCAGCAGCCTGAAAGCTCGCACCGGGGAGCTGTTTTTG.

CDR3 DNA: TGTGCCAGCGTTCTAGCGGGAGATGGGAATGAGCAGTTCTTC. This codes for CASVLAGDGNEQFF. J is TRBJ2-1 and V is TRBV18; TRBD2 matches at 10 bases. Germline CDR1 KGHSH, CDR2 LQKENI. Trimming cost V 8 bases and J 7 bases; bases outside gene matches: 8. The CDR3 consists of 14 residues.

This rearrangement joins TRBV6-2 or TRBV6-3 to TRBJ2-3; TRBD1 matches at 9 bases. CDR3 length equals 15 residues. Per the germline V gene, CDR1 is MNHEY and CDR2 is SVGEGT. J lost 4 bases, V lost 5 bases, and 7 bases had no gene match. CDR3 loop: CASSEDRGYSDTQYF. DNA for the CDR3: TGTGCCAGCAGTGAGGACAGGGGTTACTCAGATACGCAGTATTTT.

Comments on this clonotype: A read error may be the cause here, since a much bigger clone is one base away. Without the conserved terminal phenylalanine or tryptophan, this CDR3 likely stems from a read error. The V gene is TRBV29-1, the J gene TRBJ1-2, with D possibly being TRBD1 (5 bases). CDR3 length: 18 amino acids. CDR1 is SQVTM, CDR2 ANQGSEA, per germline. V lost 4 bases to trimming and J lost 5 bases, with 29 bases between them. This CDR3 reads CSVGHHDRRLRVEYGYTL. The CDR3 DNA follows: TGCAGCGTTGGACATCACGACAGACGCCTGCGCGTAGAATATGGCTACACCCTC.

In nucleotides, the CDR3 is TGCAGTGCACCCAGGGACAGCCCTAATTCACCCCTCCACTTT. Translated: CSAPRDSPNSPLHF. The chain employs TRBV20-1 and TRBJ1-6; 7 bases agree with TRBD1. Trimming removed 6 bases from V and 6 bases from J; junction bases left unmatched: 8. This CDR3 has 14 amino acids. Germline CDR1 DFQATT, CDR2 SNEGSKA (reference sequence).

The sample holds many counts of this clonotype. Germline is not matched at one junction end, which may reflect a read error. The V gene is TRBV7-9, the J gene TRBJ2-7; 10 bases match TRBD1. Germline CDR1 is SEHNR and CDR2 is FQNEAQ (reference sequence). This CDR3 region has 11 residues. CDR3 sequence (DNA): TGTGCCAGCAGCTTTGGGACAGGGGAATCCTTC. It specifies CASSFGTGESF.

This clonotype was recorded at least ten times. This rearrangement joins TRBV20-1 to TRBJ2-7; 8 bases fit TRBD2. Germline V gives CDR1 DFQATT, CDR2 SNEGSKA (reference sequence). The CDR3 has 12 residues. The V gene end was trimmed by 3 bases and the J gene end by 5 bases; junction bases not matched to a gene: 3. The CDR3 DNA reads TGCAGTGCTAGTTACGGGAGGGACGAGCAGTACTTC. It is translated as CSASYGRDEQYF.

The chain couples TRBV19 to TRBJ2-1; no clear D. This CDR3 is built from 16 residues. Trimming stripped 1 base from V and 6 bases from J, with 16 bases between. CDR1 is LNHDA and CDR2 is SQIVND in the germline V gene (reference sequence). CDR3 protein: CASSIARTAPVNEQFF. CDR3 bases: TGTGCCAGTAGTATAGCCAGGACCGCACCGGTCAATGAGCAGTTCTTC.

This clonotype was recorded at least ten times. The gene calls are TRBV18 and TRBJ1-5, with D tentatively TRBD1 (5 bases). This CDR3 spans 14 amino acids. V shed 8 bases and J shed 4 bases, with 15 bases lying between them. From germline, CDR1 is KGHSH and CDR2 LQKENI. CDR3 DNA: TGTGCCAGCAGCCAGAGTAGGGGTAATCAGCCCCAGCATTTT. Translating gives CASSQSRGNQPQHF.

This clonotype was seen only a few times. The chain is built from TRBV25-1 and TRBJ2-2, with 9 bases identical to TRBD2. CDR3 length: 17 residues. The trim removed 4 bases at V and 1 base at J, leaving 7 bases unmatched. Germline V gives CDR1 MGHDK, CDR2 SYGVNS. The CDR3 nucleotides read TGTGCCAGCAGTGGACTAACTAGCGGGCAGAACACCGGGGAGCTGTTTTTT. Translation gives CASSGLTSGQNTGELFF.

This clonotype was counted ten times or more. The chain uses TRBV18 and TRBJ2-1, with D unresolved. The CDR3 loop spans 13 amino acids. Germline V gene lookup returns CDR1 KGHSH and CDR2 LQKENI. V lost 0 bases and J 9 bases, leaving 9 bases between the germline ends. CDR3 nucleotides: TGTGCCAGCTCACCACCGGACGCGAGTGAGCAGTTCTTC. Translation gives CASSPPDASEQFF.

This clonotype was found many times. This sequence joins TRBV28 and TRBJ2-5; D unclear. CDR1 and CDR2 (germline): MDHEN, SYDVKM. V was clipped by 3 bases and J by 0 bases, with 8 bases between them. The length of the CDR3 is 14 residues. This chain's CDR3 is CASSFGQYQETQYF. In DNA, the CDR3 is TGTGCCAGCAGTTTTGGGCAGTACCAAGAGACCCAGTACTTC.

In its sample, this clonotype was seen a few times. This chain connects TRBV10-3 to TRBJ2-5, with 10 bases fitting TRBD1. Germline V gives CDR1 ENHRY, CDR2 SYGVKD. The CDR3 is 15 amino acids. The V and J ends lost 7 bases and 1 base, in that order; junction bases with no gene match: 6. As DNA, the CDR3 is TGTGCCATCAACCCTAGACAGGGGGCCCAAGAGACCCAGTACTTC. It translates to CAINPRQGAQETQYF.

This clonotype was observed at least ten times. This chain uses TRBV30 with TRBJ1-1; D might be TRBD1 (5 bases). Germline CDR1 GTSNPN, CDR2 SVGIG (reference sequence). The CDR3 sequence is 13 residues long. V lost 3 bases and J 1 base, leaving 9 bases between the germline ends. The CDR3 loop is CAWRDTGNTEAFF. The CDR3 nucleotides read TGTGCCTGGAGGGACACGGGGAACACTGAAGCTTTCTTT. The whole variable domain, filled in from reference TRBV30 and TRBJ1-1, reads SQTIHQWPATLVQPVGSPLSLECTVEGTSNPNLYWYRQAAGRGLQLLFYSVGIGQISSEVPQNLSASRPQDRQFILSSKKLLLSDSGFYLCAWRDTGNTEAFFGQGTRLTVV.

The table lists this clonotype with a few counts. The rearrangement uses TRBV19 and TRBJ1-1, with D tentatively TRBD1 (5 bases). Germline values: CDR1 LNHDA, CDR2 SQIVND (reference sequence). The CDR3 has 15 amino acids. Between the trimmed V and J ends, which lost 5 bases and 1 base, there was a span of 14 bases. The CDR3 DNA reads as TGTGCCAGTAGTCAGGGTATGGCGTGGAACACTGAAGCTTTCTTT. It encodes CASSQGMAWNTEAFF.

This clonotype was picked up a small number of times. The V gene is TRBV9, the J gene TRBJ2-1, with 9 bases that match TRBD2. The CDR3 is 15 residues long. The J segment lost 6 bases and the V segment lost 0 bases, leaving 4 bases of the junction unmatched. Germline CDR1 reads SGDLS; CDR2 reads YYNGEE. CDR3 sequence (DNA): TGTGCCAGCAGCGTAGGGGCGGGAGGGGGCAATGAGCAGTTCTTC. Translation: CASSVGAGGGNEQFF.

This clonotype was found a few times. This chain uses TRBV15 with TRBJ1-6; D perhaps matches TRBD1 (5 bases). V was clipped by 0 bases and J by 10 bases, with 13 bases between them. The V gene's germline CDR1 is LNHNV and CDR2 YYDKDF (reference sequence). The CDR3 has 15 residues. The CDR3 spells CATSRDSGVESPLHF. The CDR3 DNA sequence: TGTGCCACCAGCAGAGATTCGGGGGTAGAATCACCCCTCCACTTT.

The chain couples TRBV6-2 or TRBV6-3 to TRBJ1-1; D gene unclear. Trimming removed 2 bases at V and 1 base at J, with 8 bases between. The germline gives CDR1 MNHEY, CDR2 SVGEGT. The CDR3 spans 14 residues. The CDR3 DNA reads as TGTGCCAGCAGTTACAGGGATACGAACACTGAAGCTTTCTTT. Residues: CASSYRDTNTEAFF.

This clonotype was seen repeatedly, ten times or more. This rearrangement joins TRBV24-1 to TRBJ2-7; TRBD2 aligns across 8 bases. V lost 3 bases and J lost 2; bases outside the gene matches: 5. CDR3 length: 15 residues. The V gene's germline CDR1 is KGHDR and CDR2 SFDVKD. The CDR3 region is CATSDETSGAYEQYF. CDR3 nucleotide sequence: TGTGCCACCAGTGATGAAACTAGCGGAGCCTACGAGCAGTACTTC.

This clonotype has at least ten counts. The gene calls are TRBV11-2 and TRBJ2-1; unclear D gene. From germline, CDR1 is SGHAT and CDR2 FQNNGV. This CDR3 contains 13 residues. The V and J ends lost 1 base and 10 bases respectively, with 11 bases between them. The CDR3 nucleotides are TGTGCCAGCAGCTTAGGATCGTTAGTCGAGCAGTTCTTC. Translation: CASSLGSLVEQFF.